This entry lists 8 T cell receptor beta chains sequenced from one sample in a study of cytomegalovirus exposure and HLA in healthy donors. Amplification used 60 Vbeta primers and 13 Jbeta primers. Libraries were prepared by immunoSEQ multiplex PCR; TCRdb keeps only in-frame clonotypes and omits some of them. The sample lists around 180,000 clones, about 81% occurring once. The sequenced material came from PBMCs. These receptors came from a woman between 18 and 29 years old in good health and CMV-seropositive.

V and J are TRBV5-6 and TRBJ1-2; no clear D gene. The CDR3 is 13 residues long. V lost 0 bases, J lost 5 bases, and 8 bases lay in between. Germline CDR1 reads SGHDT; CDR2 reads YYEEEE. This CDR3 is CASSLDSSYGYTF. In nucleotides, the CDR3 is TGTGCCAGCAGCTTGGACAGTAGTTATGGCTACACCTTC. The entire variable domain, with the rest obtained from reference TRBV5-6 and TRBJ1-2, is as follows: DAGVTQSPTHLIKTRGQQVTLRCSPKSGHDTVSWYQQALGQGPQFIFQYYEEEERQRGNFPDRFSGHQFPNYSSELNVNALLLGDSALYLCASSLDSSYGYTFGSGTRLTVV.

DNA of the CDR3: TGTGCCACTCTAGGGCGGGGCAAAAACATTCAGTACTTC. Protein: CATLGRGKNIQYF. The rearrangement links TRBV28 to TRBJ2-4; a possible D gene is TRBD2 (6 bases). The CDR3 runs 13 residues. V lost 10 bases and J lost 3, with 13 bases in between. Germline CDR1 and CDR2: MDHEN and SYDVKM. Filled out from reference TRBV28 and TRBJ2-4, the complete variable domain reads DVKVTQSSRYLVKRTGEKVFLECVQDMDHENMFWYRQDPGLGLRLIYFSYDVKMKEKGDIPEGYSVSREKKERFSLILESASTNQTSMYLCATLGRGKNIQYFGAGTRLSVL.

This chain joins TRBV5-1 and TRBJ1-2; the D gene is possibly TRBD1 (6 bases). Trimming cost V 0 bases and J 7 bases, with 16 bases left between them. CDR1 SGHRS and CDR2 YFSETQ come from the germline V gene. The CDR3 spans 15 residues. The CDR3 DNA is TGCGCCAGCAGCTTGGCCGGGACAAGTCAGCGTGGCTACACCTTC. It translates to CASSLAGTSQRGYTF.

The chain couples TRBV4-1 to TRBJ2-5; D might be TRBD2 (5 bases). CDR3 length equals 15 residues. Trimming removed 5 bases at V and 5 bases at J, with 18 bases between. The germline CDR1 and CDR2 sequences are MGHRA and YSYEKL. CDR3 loop: CASSSPLRGYETQYF. The CDR3 nucleotides read TGCGCCAGCAGCTCCCCTCTCAGAGGGTACGAGACCCAGTACTTC.

This clone was observed once. V usage is TRBV7-2 and J usage is TRBJ2-3, with a weak D call TRBD2 (6 bases). This CDR3 region has 13 residues. V lost 5 bases and J lost 6, with 12 bases in between. Germline V CDR1 and CDR2: SGHTA, FQGNSA. CDR3 in DNA: TGTGCCAGCAGCCCGATGGGACTTGATACGCAGTATTTT. Encoded protein: CASSPMGLDTQYF.

The V gene is TRBV11-1, the J gene TRBJ1-1; 7 nucleotides line up with TRBD1. CDR1 and CDR2 from the germline V gene are SGHAT and FQDESV (reference sequence). The CDR3 is 18 amino acids. The trim removed 5 bases at V and 4 bases at J, leaving 19 bases unmatched. The CDR3 DNA follows: TGTGCCAGCAGCGGATCCGGGACAGCCCAACATAATCCCACTGAAGCTTTCTTT. Translation: CASSGSGTAQHNPTEAFF.

In regard to this clone: Other nucleotide sequences from this sample produce the same CDR3. V usage is TRBV30 and J usage is TRBJ1-5, with D unclear. CDR3 length equals 13 residues. V lost 1 base and J lost 7, with 11 bases in between. Germline values: CDR1 GTSNPN, CDR2 SVGIG (reference sequence). The CDR3 loop is CAWSAGGNQPQHF. In DNA form, the CDR3 reads TGTGCCTGGAGTGCAGGAGGAAACCAGCCCCAGCATTTT.

The chain combines TRBV5-1 with TRBJ1-1, with 8 bases matching TRBD1. V trimming: 4 bases; J trimming: 1 base; junction bases outside the gene matches: 18. The CDR3 extends over 19 amino acids. Germline lookup yields CDR1 SGHRS and CDR2 YFSETQ. The CDR3 region is CASSESSGTGTLPNTEAFF. CDR3 nucleotides: TGCGCCAGCAGCGAATCATCCGGGACAGGCACCCTTCCGAACACTGAAGCTTTCTTT.